This T cell receptor (beta chain) was documented in a study of regulatory T cells in long-lasting Graves disease. Study-level findings and limits: Favored usage of TRBV28, TRBJ1-2 and TRBJ2-5 was recorded in persistent disease.

Time point in this sample: newly diagnosed GD, antithyroid drugs for less than 3 months. From PBMCs, RNA was extracted and then used to make the TCR library. This clonotype was observed at least ten times. Antigen: not known. Sequencing libraries for TCR beta were prepared with iRepertoire HTBI primers and Arm-PCR of CDR3 regions. TCRdb re-derived calls from the multiplex PCR reads in MiXCR, one entry per CDR3 protein. The sample lists some 500,000 distinct CDR3 sequences, around 15% seen once, with roughly 25% in the top ten. Germline V lookup: CDR1 MGHRA, CDR2 YSYEKL. CDR3 size: 17 residues. The V gene lost 0 bases and the J gene lost 5 bases, with 16 bases spanning the gap. These sequences were also reported in another study, on T cells in Graves' hyperthyroidism and ophthalmopathy. This second study says: First-round RT-PCR of the TCR CDR3 relied on the HTBI primer set.

The sequencing here drew on peripheral blood mononuclear cells (PBMCs), taken at new diagnosis, from a patient treated with antithyroid drugs. This chain links TRBV4-1 with TRBJ1-4; tentative D call: TRBD1 (6 bases). This receptor was identified in a woman in her forties or fifties with Graves disease. The CDR3 is CASSQDSTGTRNEKLFF. The CDR3 bases are TGCGCCAGCAGCCAAGATTCCACCGGGACAAGGAATGAAAAACTGTTTTTT.